This T cell receptor (beta chain) is drawn from a study of Ad26.COV2.S vaccination and SARS-CoV-2 variants. Turning to the study itself: The donor belonged to the COV1001 Ad26.COV2.S trial arm.

The CDR3 contains 15 residues. Germline values: CDR1 KGHSH, CDR2 LQKENI. V shed 3 bases and J 3 bases; nucleotides not matched to a gene: 3. Study-level points and caveats: Once vaccination had occurred, spike-specific CD8+ and CD4+ T cell responses reportedly showed substantial breadth. Breadth and depth estimates from TCRs may understate total T cell responses.

TCRdb's copy holds only in-frame clones and misses some; the assay was immunoSEQ multiplex PCR. Among about 680,000 clones listed, around 90% were seen once. A remark on this clone: Antigen specificity is unknown.

Noted treatment: roughly 20 received Ad26.COV2.S at low or high dose, single or two shots; five or six received placebo; per-sample allocation not given. Repertoires come from day 63 after the first vaccine or placebo injection. Participants' vaccine, an Ad26 vector, delivered Wuhan-strain SARS-CoV-2 spike. This receptor was identified in a person between 18 and 60 years old who received the Ad26.COV2.S COVID-19 vaccine or a placebo. The material was peripheral blood, obtained in a trial of Ad26.COV2.S vaccine versus placebo. The V call is TRBV18, the J call TRBJ2-3, with 10 bases that match TRBD2. CDR3 DNA: TGTGCCAGCTCACCTGGACTAGCGGAAACAGATACGCAGTATTTT. This translates into CASSPGLAETDTQYF.